This is a list of T cell receptor beta chains from one sample in a study of T cell responses to AZD1222 COVID-19 vaccine. The protocol was immunoSEQ multiplex PCR, while the TCRdb copy is restricted to in-frame clones and leaves out a portion. The sample has 100,000 to 150,000 clones; approximately 83% are singletons. The sequencing here drew on peripheral blood, taken on day 0 of AZD1222 vaccination. The source of these receptors is an adult in good health. The CDR3 runs from the conserved cysteine through the conserved F or W. D genes are given only for firm matches. Clone size appears in some rows only: once, few, many, or a class for an expanded clone.

d_gene: TRBD1; abundance: few; v_gene: TRBV28; j_gene: TRBJ2-7; CDR3nt: TGTGCCAGCACCATGACAGGGGACTACGAGCAGTACTTC; CDR3aa: CASTMTGDYEQYF
d_gene: NA; abundance: NA; v_gene: TRBV11-3; j_gene: TRBJ2-1; CDR3nt: TGTGCCAGCAGCTTAGATCGGTTTGCGGTAAGGACCGATGAGCAGTTCTTC; CDR3aa: CASSLDRFAVRTDEQFF
d_gene: TRBD1; abundance: NA; v_gene: TRBV9; j_gene: TRBJ1-6; CDR3nt: TGTGCCAGCAGCGCCGGGACAGGGGGCTTTTCACCCCTCCACTTT; CDR3aa: CASSAGTGGFSPLHF
d_gene: TRBD2; abundance: NA; v_gene: TRBV6-5; j_gene: TRBJ2-7; CDR3nt: TGTGCCAGCCGGACTAGCGGGGGGGCCTCCTACGAGCAGTACTTC; CDR3aa: CASRTSGGASYEQYF
d_gene: NA; abundance: NA; v_gene: TRBV7-2; j_gene: TRBJ2-7; CDR3nt: TGTGCCAGCAGCTCCGGTAGGAACTCCTACGAGCAGTACTTC; CDR3aa: CASSSGRNSYEQYF
d_gene: NA; abundance: NA; v_gene: TRBV27; j_gene: TRBJ1-2; CDR3nt: TGTGCCAGCAGTTTATCTGGGGCACATGGCTATGGCTACACCTTC; CDR3aa: CASSLSGAHGYGYTF
d_gene: NA; abundance: NA; v_gene: TRBV6-1; j_gene: TRBJ2-6; CDR3nt: TGTGCCAGCAGTGGGGCAACTAGCTCTGGGGCCAACGTCCTGACTTTC; CDR3aa: CASSGATSSGANVLTF
d_gene: TRBD1; abundance: NA; v_gene: TRBV15; j_gene: TRBJ1-6; CDR3nt: TGTGCCACCAGCAGAGGGGACAGGGGAGGGGATTCACCCCTCCACTTT; CDR3aa: CATSRGDRGGDSPLHF
d_gene: NA; abundance: NA; v_gene: TRBV11-2; j_gene: TRBJ1-2; CDR3nt: TGTGCCAGCAGCGCAGTCGGCTGGTATGGCTACACCTTC; CDR3aa: CASSAVGWYGYTF
d_gene: NA; abundance: NA; v_gene: TRBV7-8; j_gene: TRBJ1-6; CDR3nt: TGTGCCAGCAGCTTAGGAGAGGGCATGAGAGGTTCACCCCTCCACTTT; CDR3aa: CASSLGEGMRGSPLHF
d_gene: NA; abundance: NA; v_gene: TRBV11-2; j_gene: TRBJ2-3; CDR3nt: TGTGCCAGCAGCTTAGATCAGGCGGGTTCCCCTAGCACAGATACGCAGTATTTT; CDR3aa: CASSLDQAGSPSTDTQYF
d_gene: TRBD1; abundance: NA; v_gene: TRBV6-5; j_gene: TRBJ1-3; CDR3nt: TGTGCCAGCAGTTGGACAGGGAACTCTGGAAACACCATATATTTT; CDR3aa: CASSWTGNSGNTIYF
d_gene: NA; abundance: NA; v_gene: TRBV5-4; j_gene: TRBJ1-2; CDR3nt: TGTGCCAGCAGCTCGGACAGCTATGGCTACACCTTC; CDR3aa: CASSSDSYGYTF
d_gene: NA; abundance: few; v_gene: TRBV4-3; j_gene: TRBJ2-7; CDR3nt: TGCGCCAGCAGCCAAGATCGTAACGGAATGTTTAGCTCCTACGAGCAGTACTTC; CDR3aa: CASSQDRNGMFSSYEQYF
d_gene: TRBD2; abundance: NA; v_gene: TRBV5-4; j_gene: TRBJ2-1; CDR3nt: TGTGCCAGCAGCTTGCCTGGACTAGCGGGGGGCGGTGAGCAGTTCTTC; CDR3aa: CASSLPGLAGGGEQFF
d_gene: NA; abundance: NA; v_gene: TRBV19; j_gene: TRBJ2-3; CDR3nt: TGTGCCACTATGAGGGATACGCAGTATTTT; CDR3aa: CATMRDTQYF
d_gene: NA; abundance: NA; v_gene: TRBV11-2; j_gene: TRBJ2-7; CDR3nt: TGTGCCAGCAGCTTAGGGGACGCCCTATCCTACGAGCAGTACTTC; CDR3aa: CASSLGDALSYEQYF
d_gene: NA; abundance: NA; v_gene: TRBV20-1; j_gene: TRBJ2-5; CDR3nt: TGCAGTGCTAGTCTCCAGGGAGGGACCCAGTACTTC; CDR3aa: CSASLQGGTQYF
d_gene: NA; abundance: NA; v_gene: TRBV2; j_gene: TRBJ1-1; CDR3nt: TGTGCCAGCACGTTACAGGCGCTCACTGAAGCTTTCTTT; CDR3aa: CASTLQALTEAFF
d_gene: TRBD2; abundance: NA; v_gene: TRBV7-3; j_gene: TRBJ2-1; CDR3nt: TGTGCCAGCAGCCTGACTAGCGGGAGTCTTGAGCAGTTCTTC; CDR3aa: CASSLTSGSLEQFF
d_gene: TRBD2; abundance: NA; v_gene: TRBV6-4; j_gene: TRBJ2-3; CDR3nt: TGTGCCAGCAGCGAACTAGCGGGGGGCCACACAGATACGCAGTATTTT; CDR3aa: CASSELAGGHTDTQYF
d_gene: TRBD2; abundance: NA; v_gene: TRBV7-3; j_gene: TRBJ2-1; CDR3nt: TGTGCCAGCAGCTCGGGACTAGCGAGTTACAATGAGCAGTTCTTC; CDR3aa: CASSSGLASYNEQFF
d_gene: TRBD1; abundance: NA; v_gene: TRBV4-1; j_gene: TRBJ1-3; CDR3nt: TGCGCCAGCAGCCGAACCGGGACAGGGCTCTCTGGAAACACCATATATTTT; CDR3aa: CASSRTGTGLSGNTIYF
d_gene: NA; abundance: NA; v_gene: TRBV4-3; j_gene: TRBJ1-1; CDR3nt: TGCGCCAGCAGCCAAGAGAGGGGGACTGAAGCTTTCTTT; CDR3aa: CASSQERGTEAFF
d_gene: TRBD1; abundance: NA; v_gene: TRBV7-6; j_gene: TRBJ2-7; CDR3nt: TGTGCCAGCAGTCCTGACAGGGTCCCCTACGAGCAGTACTTC; CDR3aa: CASSPDRVPYEQYF
d_gene: TRBD2; abundance: few; v_gene: TRBV30; j_gene: TRBJ2-7; CDR3nt: TGTGCCTGGAGTGCGGGGGGGCTGATGAATTACGAGCAGTACTTC; CDR3aa: CAWSAGGLMNYEQYF
d_gene: TRBD2; abundance: NA; v_gene: TRBV4-1; j_gene: TRBJ2-3; CDR3nt: TGCGCCAGCAGCCAGGGACTAGCGGGGGCCTCTAGCACAGATACGCAGTATTTT; CDR3aa: CASSQGLAGASSTDTQYF
d_gene: TRBD1; abundance: NA; v_gene: TRBV9; j_gene: TRBJ2-7; CDR3nt: TGTGCCAGCAGCGTAGGGGGGACAGCAGCCTACGAGCAGTACTTC; CDR3aa: CASSVGGTAAYEQYF
d_gene: NA; abundance: NA; v_gene: TRBV18; j_gene: TRBJ1-1; CDR3nt: TGTGCCAGCTCACCAACGAGGGAAGCTTTCTTT; CDR3aa: CASSPTREAFF
d_gene: TRBD1; abundance: NA; v_gene: TRBV19; j_gene: TRBJ1-2; CDR3nt: TGTGCCAGTAGCCTCGACAGGGGTCACTATGGCTACACCTTC; CDR3aa: CASSLDRGHYGYTF
d_gene: NA; abundance: NA; v_gene: TRBV5-1; j_gene: TRBJ1-2; CDR3nt: TGCGCCAGCAGCCCGGAGCAAACCCTGACCTATGGCTACACCTTC; CDR3aa: CASSPEQTLTYGYTF
d_gene: TRBD1; abundance: NA; v_gene: TRBV11-1; j_gene: TRBJ1-1; CDR3nt: TGTGCCAGCAGTCGACAGGGCATGAACACTGAAGCTTTCTTT; CDR3aa: CASSRQGMNTEAFF
d_gene: TRBD2; abundance: NA; v_gene: TRBV6-5; j_gene: TRBJ2-7; CDR3nt: TGTGCCAGCAGTTACTCGATTCCTAGCGGGAGTTACGAGCAGTACTTC; CDR3aa: CASSYSIPSGSYEQYF
d_gene: NA; abundance: NA; v_gene: TRBV4-1; j_gene: TRBJ1-2; CDR3nt: TGCGCCAGCAGCCAAGGATCGGGGGATGGCTACACCTTC; CDR3aa: CASSQGSGDGYTF
d_gene: NA; abundance: NA; v_gene: TRBV9; j_gene: TRBJ1-1; CDR3nt: TGTGCCAGCAGCGTAGATATAGGAATCACTGAAGCTTTCTTT; CDR3aa: CASSVDIGITEAFF
d_gene: TRBD1; abundance: NA; v_gene: TRBV6-5; j_gene: TRBJ1-2; CDR3nt: TGTGCCAGCAGATTAGGGGGCCAGCAGGGCTACACCTTC; CDR3aa: CASRLGGQQGYTF
d_gene: NA; abundance: few; v_gene: TRBV3-1/TRBV3-2; j_gene: TRBJ2-7; CDR3nt: TGTGCCAGCAGCCAAGACTTTGGTAGTGTGCAGTACTTC; CDR3aa: CASSQDFGSVQYF
d_gene: NA; abundance: NA; v_gene: TRBV15; j_gene: TRBJ1-1; CDR3nt: TGTGCCACCAGCAGAGATCGGGTCCTCTTATTCACTGAAGCTTTCTTT; CDR3aa: CATSRDRVLLFTEAFF
d_gene: NA; abundance: NA; v_gene: TRBV19; j_gene: TRBJ1-6; CDR3nt: TGTGCCAGTAGTCCCACGGCGGGCGGTTCACCCCTCCACTTT; CDR3aa: CASSPTAGGSPLHF